One sample yielded the 32 T cell receptor beta chains listed below, sequenced in a study of beta chain features in type 1 diabetes. Expressed TCRB transcripts were sequenced because the entire RNA isolate underwent reverse transcription. Method: immunoSEQ multiplex PCR; TCRdb's copy keeps in-frame clones and lacks some. Counted here are 140,000 to 150,000 clones, around 9.3% occurring once; the ten biggest clones make up under 1.5%. Source material: naive CD4+ T cells from blood. These receptors were taken from a man aged 18 to 35 in good health.

This clone was observed a handful of times. The gene calls are TRBV9 and TRBJ2-1; TRBD2 agrees at 8 bases. Germline values: CDR1 SGDLS, CDR2 YYNGEE. This CDR3 has 15 amino acids. V lost 3 bases and J lost 8; bases outside the gene matches: 10. The CDR3 spells CASSAGTRIVDEQFF. CDR3 nucleotide sequence: TGTGCCAGCAGCGCCGGGACTAGGATCGTGGATGAGCAGTTCTTC. Full variable domain (remainder filled in from reference TRBV9 and TRBJ2-1): DSGVTQTPKHLITATGQRVTLRCSPRSGDLSVYWYQQSLDQGLQFLIQYYNGEERAKGNILERFSAQQFPDLHSELNLSSLELGDSALYFCASSAGTRIVDEQFFGPGTRLTVL.

The sample holds a few counts of this clone. The CDR3 sequence is CASSPGGPYGYTF. The CDR3 coding sequence is TGTGCCAGCAGCCCGGGCGGGCCCTATGGCTACACCTTC. This chain links TRBV5-5 with TRBJ1-2; no reliable D call. Germline CDR1 is SGHKS and CDR2 is YYEKEE (reference sequence). The CDR3 runs 13 residues. Deletions cut 4 bases from V and 4 bases from J, with 11 bases between.

The table lists this clone with a few counts. The V call is TRBV5-6, the J call TRBJ2-7, with 9 bases that match TRBD1. This CDR3 contains 15 residues. CDR1 is SGHDT and CDR2 is YYEEEE in the germline V gene. V dropped 1 base and J dropped 3; count of bases not matched to a gene: 5. CDR3 region: CASSLWDRVYYEQYF. The CDR3 DNA reads TGTGCCAGCAGCTTGTGGGACAGGGTCTACTACGAGCAGTACTTC.

This clone was detected a few times. The chain has TRBV9 and TRBJ2-3; D not resolved. The V and J ends lost 5 bases and 4 bases respectively, with 11 bases between them. CDR1 is SGDLS, CDR2 YYNGEE, per germline. The CDR3 has 13 residues. The CDR3 reads CASSLFTADTQYF. Written as DNA, the CDR3 is TGTGCCAGCAGTTTGTTCACGGCAGATACGCAGTATTTT.

The J gene is TRBJ2-3, the V gene TRBV5-1; 12 positions match TRBD2. V lost 3 bases to trimming and J lost 2 bases; unmatched junction nucleotides: 4. This CDR3 spans 16 amino acids. Germline CDR1 SGHRS, CDR2 YFSETQ. The CDR3 loop is CASSSPSGGATDTQYF. Here the CDR3 DNA reads TGCGCCAGCAGCTCCCCTAGCGGGGGGGCCACAGATACGCAGTATTTT.

Written as DNA, the CDR3 is TGTGCCAGCAGCGCTGAGCGTGGCGAGCAGTACTTC. Protein: CASSAERGEQYF. The gene calls are TRBV2 and TRBJ2-7; D gene unclear. The CDR3 has 12 residues. CDR1 and CDR2 (germline): SNHLY, FYNNEI. Trimming removed 6 bases at V and 6 bases at J, with 12 bases between.

The gene calls are TRBV9 and TRBJ2-7, with 15 bases aligning to TRBD2. Per germline, CDR1 SGDLS and CDR2 YYNGEE. V was pared by 3 bases and J by 6 bases, with 4 bases of the junction left unmatched. The CDR3 loop spans 15 amino acids. The CDR3 region has the DNA TGTGCCAGCAGCGGGGGGACTAGCGGGGGGACCGAGCAGTACTTC. This sequence encodes CASSGGTSGGTEQYF.

The J gene is TRBJ2-5, the V gene TRBV18, with 9 bases matching TRBD2. The CDR3 totals 15 residues. The V gene end was trimmed by 2 bases and the J gene end by 4 bases; junction bases not matched to a gene: 5. From germline, CDR1 is KGHSH and CDR2 LQKENI. The CDR3 spells CASSPAGGPRETQYF. The CDR3 DNA is TGTGCCAGCTCACCAGCGGGGGGGCCTCGAGAGACCCAGTACTTC.

The rearrangement uses TRBV7-2 and TRBJ2-5; 7 bases map to TRBD1. The CDR3 length is 14 residues. Unmatched junction bases numbered 5, after V lost 5 bases and J lost 2 bases. Germline assignment: CDR1 SGHTA and CDR2 FQGNSA. This chain's CDR3 is CASSPGTAQETQYF. CDR3 sequence (DNA): TGTGCCAGCAGCCCCGGGACAGCGCAAGAGACCCAGTACTTC. The whole variable domain, remainder taken from reference TRBV7-2 and TRBJ2-5, is GAGVSQSPSNKVTEKGKDVELRCDPISGHTALYWYRQSLGQGLEFLIYFQGNSAPDKSGLPSDRFSAERTGGSVSTLTIQRTQQEDSAVYLCASSPGTAQETQYFGPGTRLLVL.

This clone was counted a few times. The rearrangement joins TRBV6-6 to TRBJ2-3; no clear D. Germline V gives CDR1 MNHNY, CDR2 SVGAGI (reference sequence). The CDR3 extends over 12 amino acids. The ends were cut back, 4 bases at V and 4 bases at J, with 6 bases in the middle. CDR3 protein: CASSSRSDTQYF. The CDR3 nucleotides are TGTGCCAGCAGTTCCAGGTCAGATACGCAGTATTTT.

This clone was detected only a few times. The chain recombines TRBV19 with TRBJ2-7; D uncertain. Trimming pared 4 bases from V and 1 base from J, leaving 11 bases between. The CDR3 is made up of 14 amino acids. Germline V CDR1 and CDR2: LNHDA, SQIVND (reference sequence). The CDR3 nucleotides are TGTGCCAGTAGTAACCAGGCAGGATCCTACGAGCAGTACTTC. Translated: CASSNQAGSYEQYF.

This clone was found a few times. The chain combines TRBV28 with TRBJ2-1; TRBD1 matches 11 bases. V was clipped by 4 bases and J by 6 bases; unmatched bases: 5. This CDR3 is 15 amino acids long. In germline, CDR1 is MDHEN, CDR2 SYDVKM. In DNA form, the CDR3 reads TGTGCCAGCAGTTCCGGGACAGGGGGATTCAATGAGCAGTTCTTC. Residues: CASSSGTGGFNEQFF.

A few counts support this clone. The chain carries TRBV5-6 and TRBJ2-5, with D possibly matching TRBD1 (6 bases). The J call could be wrong; TRBJ2-7 is a better fit for the DNA end. The CDR3 loop spans 14 amino acids. Germline V CDR1 and CDR2: SGHDT, YYEEEE. The CDR3 is CASSRGSGVHEQYF. As DNA, the CDR3 is TGTGCCAGCAGCCGAGGATCAGGGGTCCACGAGCAGTACTTC.

This clone came up a few times. The chain is built from TRBV4-2 and TRBJ2-4, with 12 positions matching TRBD2. Trimming removed 5 bases from V and 5 bases from J; junction bases left unmatched: 10. CDR1 and CDR2 (germline): LGHNA, YNFKEQ. The CDR3 is made up of 17 amino acids. CDR3 nucleotides: TGTGCCAGCAGCGCCCCTAGCGGGGGGGCCTCCGAAAACATTCAGTACTTC. As protein: CASSAPSGGASENIQYF.

V and J are TRBV7-9 and TRBJ2-5; 10 bases match TRBD2. V gave up 8 bases and J gave up 5 bases; unmatched junction bases: 11. The germline gives CDR1 SEHNR, CDR2 FQNEAQ (reference sequence). This CDR3 comprises 15 residues. The CDR3 DNA is TGTGCCAGCCGAGCGGGGGGGTCTCGGGTGGAGACCCAGTACTTC. It is translated as CASRAGGSRVETQYF.

A few counts support this clone. The chain couples TRBV6-1 to TRBJ2-2, with 9 bases fitting TRBD2. Germline CDR1 reads MNHNS; CDR2 reads SASEGT. The CDR3 has 15 residues. The V gene end was trimmed by 6 bases and the J gene end by 0 bases; junction bases not matched to a gene: 2. The CDR3 is CASRSGGPNTGELFF. The DNA for the CDR3 is TGTGCCAGCAGAAGCGGGGGGCCGAACACCGGGGAGCTGTTTTTT.

This chain connects TRBV18 to TRBJ2-3; 10 bases fit TRBD1. The V and J ends lost 4 bases and 10 bases, in that order; junction bases with no gene match: 11. CDR1 is KGHSH and CDR2 is LQKENI in the germline V gene. The CDR3 contains 15 residues. The CDR3 sequence: CASSLSGTGDSAQYF. The DNA for the CDR3 is TGTGCCAGCTCACTATCCGGGACAGGGGACTCCGCGCAGTATTTT.

This clone has just a few counts. The V and J genes are TRBV5-1 and TRBJ2-3, with 7 bases fitting TRBD2. V lost 0 bases, J lost 0 bases, and 7 bases stayed unmatched. From germline, CDR1 is SGHRS and CDR2 YFSETQ. CDR3 length: 17 residues. The DNA of the CDR3 is TGCGCCAGCAGCTTGGCCGGAAGCGGGACTAGCACAGATACGCAGTATTTT. This codes for CASSLAGSGTSTDTQYF.

The rearrangement links TRBV4-3 to TRBJ2-1; 11 bases align to TRBD2. Trimming cost V 3 bases and J 8 bases; bases outside gene matches: 12. Germline-derived CDR1 and CDR2 are LGHNA and YSLEER. The CDR3 sequence is 17 residues long. The CDR3 loop is CASSQPETSGVGDEQFF. DNA for the CDR3: TGCGCCAGCAGCCAGCCAGAGACTAGCGGGGTAGGGGATGAGCAGTTCTTC.

There are many counts of this clone. V and J are TRBV30 and TRBJ2-6; perhaps TRBD1 as D (5 bases). From germline, CDR1 is GTSNPN and CDR2 SVGIG (reference sequence). V was cut by 3 bases and J by 0 bases, with 15 bases left in between. The CDR3 sequence is 17 residues long. Written as DNA, the CDR3 is TGTGCCTGGAGGAAGCAGGGAACCGGCTCTGGGGCCAACGTCCTGACTTTC. This gives the protein CAWRKQGTGSGANVLTF.

The chain recombines TRBV7-2 with TRBJ2-3, with a weak D call TRBD2 (5 bases). The CDR3 has 13 amino acids. V dropped 5 bases and J dropped 5 bases, with 11 bases sitting between them. Germline CDR1 and CDR2: SGHTA and FQGNSA. The CDR3 DNA reads as TGTGCCAGCAGCCAGCGGAACGGAGATACGCAGTATTTT. Translated: CASSQRNGDTQYF.

This clone was counted between two and nine times. This chain connects TRBV7-2 to TRBJ2-7; 9 positions match TRBD1. The CDR3 loop spans 14 amino acids. Trimming cost V 6 bases and J 6 bases; bases outside gene matches: 9. The germline V gene has CDR1 SGHTA and CDR2 FQGNSA. CDR3: CASRRRTGVGEQYF. The CDR3 nucleotides read TGTGCCAGCAGACGCAGGACAGGGGTTGGCGAGCAGTACTTC.

This clone came up a few times. This chain uses TRBV9 with TRBJ2-7, with D maybe TRBD1 (6 bases). Germline V gene lookup returns CDR1 SGDLS and CDR2 YYNGEE. Trimming took off 4 bases at V and 0 bases at J, with 8 bases between the two ends. The CDR3 runs 13 residues. The CDR3 sequence: CASSRTVSYEQYF. For the CDR3, the DNA is TGTGCCAGCAGCCGGACAGTCTCCTACGAGCAGTACTTC.

The J gene is TRBJ2-5, the V gene TRBV4-3; 11 nucleotides match TRBD1. Germline CDR1 reads LGHNA; CDR2 reads YSLEER. The J segment lost 5 bases and the V segment lost 1 base, leaving 6 bases of the junction unmatched. The CDR3 totals 16 residues. CDR3 sequence reads: CASSQVPGTGGETQYF. In DNA form, the CDR3 reads TGCGCCAGCAGCCAAGTTCCCGGGACAGGGGGTGAGACCCAGTACTTC.

The rearrangement joins TRBV30 to TRBJ2-2; possible D gene TRBD1, 6 bases. CDR3 length: 16 residues. The germline CDR1 and CDR2 sequences are GTSNPN and SVGIG (reference sequence). V lost 4 bases, J lost 0 bases, and 15 bases lay in between. The CDR3 sequence: CAWTKGVPPNTGELFF. The CDR3 region has the DNA TGTGCCTGGACAAAGGGGGTACCTCCGAACACCGGGGAGCTGTTTTTT.

This chain links TRBV27 with TRBJ1-2; 8 nucleotides align to TRBD1. This CDR3 comprises 14 residues. Germline V gene lookup returns CDR1 MNHEY and CDR2 SMNVEV (reference sequence). Trimming at V came to 6 bases and at J to 3 bases, leaving 6 bases not matched to a gene. CDR3 coding DNA: TGTGCCAGCAGCCTTCAGGGGGCAGACTATGGCTACACCTTC. Translation gives CASSLQGADYGYTF.

The chain links TRBV5-6 to TRBJ2-7; weak D call: TRBD2 (6 bases). The CDR3 covers 15 residues. The germline V and J ends were trimmed by 0 bases and 3 bases, with 13 bases remaining between them. CDR1 SGHDT and CDR2 YYEEEE come from the germline V gene. This CDR3 is CASSLGSAGHYEQYF. The CDR3, as DNA: TGTGCCAGCAGCTTGGGGTCCGCGGGGCACTACGAGCAGTACTTC. The full variable domain, completed using reference TRBV5-6 and TRBJ2-7, is DAGVTQSPTHLIKTRGQQVTLRCSPKSGHDTVSWYQQALGQGPQFIFQYYEEEERQRGNFPDRFSGHQFPNYSSELNVNALLLGDSALYLCASSLGSAGHYEQYFGPGTRLTVT.

This chain links TRBV4-2 with TRBJ2-5; 7 bases line up with TRBD2. The CDR3 extends over 15 amino acids. Germline V CDR1 and CDR2: LGHNA, YNFKEQ. V was clipped by 1 base and J by 4 bases; unmatched bases: 6. CDR3 in DNA: TGTGCCAGCAGCCAAGTCCCATGGGGGGGAGAGACCCAGTACTTC. Translation: CASSQVPWGGETQYF.

This clone has at least ten counts. This chain uses TRBV7-9 with TRBJ2-3; 10 bases map to TRBD2. The germline V gene encodes CDR1 SEHNR and CDR2 FQNEAQ (reference sequence). The CDR3 covers 15 residues. V lost 6 bases to trimming and J lost 1 base; unmatched junction nucleotides: 4. The CDR3 sequence is CASRPGTSGTDTQYF. The CDR3 nucleotides read TGTGCCAGCAGGCCCGGGACTAGCGGCACAGATACGCAGTATTTT.

The gene calls are TRBV9 and TRBJ1-2; TRBD1 is a possible D gene (5 bases). This CDR3 has 13 residues. Germline loops: CDR1 SGDLS, CDR2 YYNGEE. V was pared by 4 bases and J by 8 bases, with 15 bases between. The CDR3 coding sequence is TGTGCCAGCAGCCCCGTCGGGGACTTGGGCTACACCTTC. It translates to CASSPVGDLGYTF.

The chain uses TRBV7-8 and TRBJ2-1; 11 nucleotides match TRBD2. The CDR3 is made up of 16 amino acids. Trimming at V came to 5 bases and at J to 7 bases, leaving 10 bases not matched to a gene. CDR1 SGHVS and CDR2 FQNEAQ come from the germline V gene. The CDR3 spells CASSERRLAGGNEQFF. Written as DNA, the CDR3 is TGTGCCAGCAGCGAAAGGCGTCTAGCGGGGGGTAATGAGCAGTTCTTC.

In DNA, the CDR3 is TGTGCCACCAGCAGAACGACAGGGGGCCACAATCAGCCCCAGCATTTT. Translation gives CATSRTTGGHNQPQHF. The J gene is TRBJ1-5, the V gene TRBV15, with TRBD1 identical over 10 bases. J lost 3 bases, V lost 2 bases, and 4 bases had no gene match. This CDR3 is built from 16 residues. Germline CDR1 reads LNHNV; CDR2 reads YYDKDF (reference sequence).